Listed below are T cell receptor beta chains from one sample, sequenced in a study of OX40 agonist ivuxolimab in advanced cancers. Data came from immunoSEQ multiplex PCR; TCRdb stores just in-frame clones and leaves some out. The data contain 20,000 to 25,000 clones, more than 75% of them singletons. The sequencing used CD4+ or CD8+ T cells sorted from blood, collected in a trial of the OX40 agonist ivuxolimab. The receptors derive from an adult with an advanced solid tumor such as melanoma, head and neck, liver or kidney cancer. The CDR3 runs from the conserved cysteine through the conserved F or W. The order of the fields is V gene, D gene, J gene, CDR3 length, clone size, CDR3 protein, CDR3 DNA. D genes are given only for firm matches. Clone size appears in some rows only: once, few, many, or a class for an expanded clone.

TRBV29-1	-	TRBJ2-5	12	-	CSVEQAGGTPYF	TGCAGCGTTGAGCAGGCTGGGGGCACACCGTACTTC
TRBV5-1	-	TRBJ1-5	16	-	CASSLFGGDSNQPQHF	TGCGCCAGCAGCTTGTTTGGCGGCGATAGCAATCAGCCCCAGCATTTT
TRBV4-3	-	TRBJ1-6	14	-	CASSAGHDGSPLHF	TGCGCCAGCAGCGCAGGGCACGATGGTTCACCCCTCCACTTT
TRBV27	-	TRBJ2-1	16	once	CASTPMSGFGIDEQFF	TGTGCCAGCACCCCTATGTCGGGCTTCGGTATCGATGAGCAGTTCTTC
TRBV15	-	TRBJ1-4	14	-	CATKTGETNEKLFF	TGTGCCACCAAGACCGGGGAAACTAATGAAAAACTGTTTTTT
TRBV4-3	-	TRBJ1-6	17	-	CASSQDPPAGLDSPLHF	TGCGCCAGCAGCCAAGATCCCCCAGCAGGGTTAGACTCACCCCTCCACTTT
TRBV9	-	TRBJ2-1	12	-	CASSVERGLQFF	TGTGCCAGCAGCGTAGAGAGAGGACTGCAGTTCTTC
TRBV9	-	TRBJ2-7	13	-	CASSRDGTYEQYF	TGTGCCAGCAGCCGGGACGGCACCTACGAGCAGTACTTC
TRBV6-6	TRBD2	TRBJ2-1	14	-	CASSFQFSGGMQFF	TGTGCCAGCAGTTTTCAATTTTCGGGGGGAATGCAGTTCTTC
TRBV6-6	-	TRBJ2-1	14	few	CASSRRTGQNEQFF	TGTGCCAGCAGTCGCAGGACGGGGCAAAATGAGCAGTTCTTC
TRBV29-1	TRBD1	TRBJ2-5	12	once	CSVDTGEETQYF	TGCAGCGTTGATACAGGGGAAGAGACCCAGTACTTC
TRBV2	-	TRBJ2-3	16	-	CASSLYIGQNGDTQYF	TGTGCCAGCAGCCTTTATATAGGACAGAATGGAGATACGCAGTATTTT
TRBV9	TRBD1	TRBJ1-6	17	-	CASSTRTGSSYNSPLHF	TGTGCCAGCAGCACCCGGACAGGATCCTCCTATAATTCACCCCTCCACTTT
TRBV18	-	TRBJ2-3	17	-	CASSPIGARKGTDTQYF	TGTGCCAGCTCACCCATTGGCGCTCGAAAAGGCACAGATACGCAGTATTTT
TRBV7-2	-	TRBJ1-1	14	-	CASSLLLGHTEAFF	TGTGCCAGCAGCTTACTCCTGGGGCACACTGAAGCTTTCTTT
TRBV11-2	-	TRBJ1-2	15	-	CASSLGARGGRGYTF	TGTGCCAGCAGCTTAGGTGCCAGGGGCGGCCGGGGCTACACCTTC
TRBV5-6	-	TRBJ1-1	13	-	CASSPGGYTEAFF	TGTGCCAGCAGCCCTGGGGGGTACACTGAAGCTTTCTTT